This passage covers 17 T cell receptor beta chains from one sample sequenced in a study of cytomegalovirus exposure and HLA in healthy donors. PCR involved 60 Vbeta and 13 Jbeta primers. This table comes from immunoSEQ multiplex PCR, and its TCRdb copy is limited to in-frame clones, with some not included. The sample includes under 150,000 clones, roughly four fifths of them seen just once. Sequenced sample: PBMCs. The receptor set was obtained from a male donor in good health and CMV-seronegative.

This sequence joins TRBV5-1 and TRBJ2-1; the D is unclear. Germline lookup yields CDR1 SGHRS and CDR2 YFSETQ. The CDR3 has 14 amino acids. The germline V and J ends were trimmed by 2 bases and 3 bases, with 9 bases remaining between them. CDR3 loop: CASSFRELYNEQFF. The CDR3 DNA is TGCGCCAGCAGCTTCCGAGAACTCTACAATGAGCAGTTCTTC.

The J gene is TRBJ2-2, the V gene TRBV13, with 9 bases that match TRBD2. CDR1 and CDR2 from the germline V gene are PRHDT and FYEKMQ (reference sequence). The CDR3 is 17 amino acids. Trimming at V came to 5 bases and at J to 0 bases, leaving 7 bases not matched to a gene. The CDR3 protein is CASSTWTSEANTGELFF. The DNA for the CDR3 is TGTGCCAGCAGCACGTGGACTAGCGAGGCGAACACCGGGGAGCTGTTTTTT.

This clone was picked up one time. DNA of the CDR3: TGTGCCAGCAGTTTAAGGGACAGGGGTGGGGGGGAGACCCAGTACTTC. This sequence encodes CASSLRDRGGGETQYF. This chain joins TRBV27 and TRBJ2-5; TRBD1 agrees at 10 bases. The CDR3 extends over 16 amino acids. CDR1 and CDR2 from the germline V gene are MNHEY and SMNVEV (reference sequence). The ends lost 2 bases at V and 5 bases at J; junction bases unmatched: 8.

This rearrangement joins TRBV15 to TRBJ2-2; TRBD2 is a possible D gene (6 bases). Between the trimmed V and J ends, which lost 2 bases and 5 bases, there was a span of 12 bases. The CDR3 covers 15 residues. CDR1 is LNHNV and CDR2 is YYDKDF in the germline V gene (reference sequence). The CDR3 loop reads CATSRQLEGTGELFF. In DNA form, the CDR3 reads TGTGCCACCAGCAGACAATTGGAGGGGACCGGGGAGCTGTTTTTT. Variable domain in full (rest from reference TRBV15 and TRBJ2-2): DAMVIQNPRYQVTQFGKPVTLSCSQTLNHNVMYWYQQKSSQAPKLLFHYYDKDFNNEADTPDNFQSRRPNTSFCFLDIRSPGLGDTAMYLCATSRQLEGTGELFFGEGSRLTVL.

The J gene is TRBJ2-7, the V gene TRBV12-5, with 7 bases aligning to TRBD1. The V and J ends lost 0 bases and 3 bases, in that order; junction bases with no gene match: 5. Per the germline V gene, CDR1 is LGHNT and CDR2 is FRNRAP. The CDR3 has 15 residues. The CDR3 loop reads CASGLVSGQHYEQYF. The CDR3 DNA reads TGTGCTAGTGGTTTGGTATCGGGACAGCACTACGAGCAGTACTTC.

This clone has only one observation. The J gene is TRBJ1-5, the V gene TRBV19, with a tentative D call TRBD1 (5 bases). This CDR3 region has 13 residues. Germline V gives CDR1 LNHDA, CDR2 SQIVND (reference sequence). V lost 6 bases, J lost 4 bases, and 10 bases lay in between. CDR3 sequence reads: CASSYRSNQPQHF. The CDR3 nucleotides read TGTGCCAGTAGCTACAGGTCGAATCAGCCCCAGCATTTT. The variable domain in full, completed from reference TRBV19 and TRBJ1-5, reads DGGITQSPKYLFRKEGQNVTLSCEQNLNHDAMYWYRQDPGQGLRLIYYSQIVNDFQKGDIAEGYSVSREKKESFPLTVTSAQKNPTAFYLCASSYRSNQPQHFGDGTRLSIL.

The chain has TRBV27 and TRBJ2-7; 8 bases agree with TRBD1. CDR1 is MNHEY, CDR2 SMNVEV, per germline (reference sequence). V was clipped by 1 base and J by 3 bases; unmatched bases: 11. The CDR3 covers 17 residues. The CDR3 reads CASSLFFPGTGSYEQYF. The DNA for the CDR3 is TGTGCCAGCAGTTTATTTTTCCCCGGGACAGGAAGCTACGAGCAGTACTTC.

The chain employs TRBV29-1 and TRBJ2-1, with TRBD2 as a possible D gene (6 bases). With 4 bases removed from V and 4 bases from J, the gap between germline ends came to 14 bases. Germline CDR1 reads SQVTM; CDR2 reads ANQGSEA. The CDR3 spans 14 residues. The CDR3 here is CSVVGGRRYNEQFF. CDR3 DNA sequence: TGCAGCGTTGTTGGTGGGAGGAGGTACAATGAGCAGTTCTTC.

V is TRBV7-9 and J is TRBJ1-3; a weak D match, TRBD1 (5 bases). The CDR3 is 13 amino acids. In germline, CDR1 is SEHNR, CDR2 FQNEAQ (reference sequence). Trimming shortened V by 1 base and J by 9 bases, and 10 bases separated the two germline ends. The chain's CDR3 is CASSLGPGGTIYF. The CDR3 DNA sequence: TGTGCCAGCAGCTTAGGCCCGGGGGGCACCATATATTTT.

This chain uses TRBV7-6 with TRBJ1-6; D perhaps matches TRBD1 (6 bases). Germline V lookup: CDR1 SGHVS, CDR2 FNYEAQ. CDR3 length: 16 residues. V was cut by 5 bases and J by 14 bases, with 25 bases left in between. Written as DNA, the CDR3 is TGTGCCAGCAGCCTCCCTGGGGGCAGGGGAAGTCGTGCCCTCCACTTT. Amino acids: CASSLPGGRGSRALHF. The variable domain in full, with the rest retrieved from reference TRBV7-6 and TRBJ1-6, is GAGVSQSPRYKVTKRGQDVALRCDPISGHVSLYWYRQALGQGPEFLTYFNYEAQQDKSGLPNDRFSAERPEGSISTLTIQRTEQRDSAMYRCASSLPGGRGSRALHFGNGTRLTVT.

The gene calls are TRBV5-6 and TRBJ2-3; a possible D gene is TRBD2 (5 bases). Germline-derived CDR1 and CDR2 are SGHDT and YYEEEE. Trimming cost V 2 bases and J 4 bases, with 17 bases left between them. CDR3 size: 16 residues. The CDR3 sequence is CASSLDLTRVSDTQYF. CDR3 nucleotides: TGTGCCAGCAGCTTAGATCTCACGAGGGTGTCAGATACGCAGTATTTT.

CDR3 in DNA: TGTGCCAGCAGTTACAGGACAGGTTTGGGATATGGCTACACCTTC. Its translation: CASSYRTGLGYGYTF. This sequence joins TRBV28 and TRBJ1-2; 7 positions agree with TRBD1. After removal of 4 bases from V and 5 bases from J, the junction contained 10 bases not matched to a gene. Germline V gene data show CDR1 as MDHEN and CDR2 as SYDVKM. The CDR3 consists of 15 residues.

The V gene is TRBV5-6, the J gene TRBJ2-7, with D perhaps TRBD2 (5 bases). V was shortened by 0 bases and J by 4 bases, with 14 bases between the two germline ends. CDR1 and CDR2 from the germline V gene are SGHDT and YYEEEE. The CDR3 loop spans 15 amino acids. The CDR3 bases are TGTGCCAGCAGCTTGGCGGCGGGCGTTAATTACGAGCAGTACTTC. Translating it yields CASSLAAGVNYEQYF. Full variable domain (missing parts from reference TRBV5-6 and TRBJ2-7): DAGVTQSPTHLIKTRGQQVTLRCSPKSGHDTVSWYQQALGQGPQFIFQYYEEEERQRGNFPDRFSGHQFPNYSSELNVNALLLGDSALYLCASSLAAGVNYEQYFGPGTRLTVT.

The chain links TRBV9 to TRBJ2-7; 13 bases align to TRBD2. The CDR3 loop spans 15 amino acids. CDR1 is SGDLS, CDR2 YYNGEE, per germline. V was clipped by 4 bases and J by 6 bases; unmatched bases: 7. The chain's CDR3 is CASSQTSGRASEQYF. In DNA, the CDR3 is TGTGCCAGCAGCCAAACTAGCGGGAGGGCGAGCGAGCAGTACTTC.

The V call is TRBV5-1, the J call TRBJ1-3, with 7 bases that match TRBD1. The CDR3 loop spans 17 amino acids. Germline loops: CDR1 SGHRS, CDR2 YFSETQ. V shed 4 bases and J 0 bases; nucleotides not matched to a gene: 10. The CDR3 DNA reads as TGCGCCAGCAGCCTCGGGACAGCCAGCAACTCTGGAAACACCATATATTTT. The encoded protein is CASSLGTASNSGNTIYF.

J is TRBJ1-5 and V is TRBV15; D uncertain. V lost 0 bases and J 2 bases, leaving 14 bases between the germline ends. Germline V gives CDR1 LNHNV, CDR2 YYDKDF (reference sequence). The CDR3 loop spans 17 amino acids. The CDR3 region is CATSRDRTDWGNQPQHF. DNA of the CDR3: TGTGCCACCAGCAGAGACCGCACGGACTGGGGCAATCAGCCCCAGCATTTT.

V gene TRBV7-9 combines with J gene TRBJ2-1, with 9 nucleotides matching TRBD2. The CDR3 totals 18 residues. Trimming cost V 6 bases and J 0 bases; bases outside gene matches: 12. Looked up from germline, CDR1 is SEHNR and CDR2 is FQNEAQ (reference sequence). The CDR3 region has the DNA TGTGCCAGCAGTCTGGGACTAGCCTTCATTAGCTCCTACAATGAGCAGTTCTTC. It specifies CASSLGLAFISSYNEQFF.